This T cell receptor beta chain was retrieved from a study of T-cell reconstitution after alpha-beta-depleted transplantation in children. CDR1 DFQATT and CDR2 SNEGSKA come from the germline V gene (reference sequence). The CDR3 contains 17 residues. With 6 bases clipped from V and 2 bases from J, the junction kept 17 bases outside the gene matches. Unique molecular identifiers were used in preparing the TCRbeta library. In TCRdb, the PCR reads were re-called with MiXCR into one record per CDR3 protein. Of about 610,000 distinct CDR3 sequences in the sample, 10% were seen once. The chain has TRBV20-1 and TRBJ2-7; 9 bases match TRBD1. Sample: PBMCs from the stem cell graft donor, taken from the stem cell graft. The sequence was collected from a human donor who donated a stem cell graft to a child with acute myeloid leukemia. The CDR3 region is CSAQGQGPDQAPYEQYF. In nucleotides, the CDR3 is TGCAGTGCCCAGGGACAGGGCCCGGATCAGGCTCCCTACGAGCAGTACTTC.